This T cell receptor beta chain was sequenced in a study of shared clonotypes between healthy human individuals. Study results and limitations: Blood was the sole source, and tissue repertoires probably differ.

Trimming pared 0 bases from V and 5 bases from J, leaving 5 bases between. The length of the CDR3 is 13 residues. The germline V gene has CDR1 SGHAT and CDR2 FQNNGV. In regard to this clone: What it recognizes is unknown. Other DNA sequences of this sample code for an identical CDR3.

CD45RO negativity and positive selection for CCR7 defined naive CD8 cells, a population that excluded terminally differentiated effector memory CD45RA+ cells. The study enrolled healthy HIV-negative adults without recent acute infections or vaccinations as donors. The method was immunoSEQ multiplex PCR; TCRdb's version includes in-frame clones alone and lacks a portion of them. Here the sample spans about 1,900,000 clones, just under 95% being singletons. J is TRBJ2-1 and V is TRBV11-2, with unresolved D. The TCR originated in a man between 18 and 29 years old in good health. Sequencing used naive CD8+ T cells sorted from blood. The CDR3 nucleotides read TGTGCCAGCAGCTTAGATCCTGACAATGAGCAGTTCTTC. It codes for CASSLDPDNEQFF.